The rows below give T cell receptor beta chains drawn from one sample of a study of vaccination and CD4 T cells after COVID-19. These receptors' antigens are unknown. One entry per CDR3 protein results from TCRdb running MiXCR on the PCR reads. The sample carries about 7,100 distinct CDR3 sequences, roughly two thirds recorded once. Material: CD4+ T cells from blood, cultured in vitro. The receptors derive from a human donor who had recovered from COVID-19. CDR3s include the opening cysteine and the closing phenylalanine or tryptophan. A D gene is named only where the DNA matches it firmly. Not all rows give a size; the values are once, few, many and, for expanded clones, a class.

>NA|TRBV7-2|once|TRBJ2-7
CASSLGNLGEQYF
TGTGCCAGCAGCTTAGGCAATTTGGGTGAGCAGTACTTC
>TRBD2|TRBV24-1|medium-sized|TRBJ2-3
CATSFRTSGRASQDTQYF
TGTGCCACCAGTTTTAGGACTAGCGGGAGGGCCTCCCAAGATACGCAGTATTTT
>NA|TRBV19|NA|TRBJ1-2
CASSIIGTNYGYTF
TGTGCCAGTAGTATCATTGGAACTAACTATGGCTACACCTTC
>NA|TRBV6-1|NA|TRBJ2-7
CASSPIAGKSSYEQYF
TGTGCCAGCAGTCCCATTGCGGGGAAGAGCTCCTACGAGCAGTACTTC
>TRBD2|TRBV7-2|NA|TRBJ2-3
CASSSGLGTDTQYF
TGTGCCAGCAGCTCGGGACTAGGCACAGATACGCAGTATTTT
>NA|TRBV20-1|NA|TRBJ2-5
CSASLQTQYF
TGCAGTGCTAGTCTGCAGACCCAGTACTTC
>TRBD1|TRBV7-7|once|TRBJ2-5
CASSKDRVLQETQYF
TGTGCCAGCAGCAAGGACAGGGTTCTTCAAGAGACCCAGTACTTC
>NA|TRBV20-1|NA|TRBJ2-3
CSAARSRPLSTDTQYF
TGCAGTGCCGCCCGCTCACGGCCCCTTAGCACAGATACGCAGTATTTT
>NA|TRBV7-2|NA|TRBJ2-5
CASSLASRPGDGAQYF
TGTGCCAGCAGCTTAGCTTCGCGGCCGGGGGACGGGGCCCAGTACTTC
>NA|TRBV7-3|NA|TRBJ1-5
CASSLNGGRLEPQHF
TGTGCCAGCAGCTTAAACGGGGGGAGATTGGAGCCCCAGCATTTT
>TRBD1|TRBV27|NA|TRBJ2-2
CASRGRQGDTGELFF
TGTGCCAGCAGGGGTCGACAGGGGGACACCGGGGAGCTGTTTTTT
>NA|TRBV9|few|TRBJ1-1
CASSFRGGTEAFF
TGTGCCAGCAGCTTCAGAGGGGGCACTGAAGCTTTCTTT
>TRBD1|TRBV29-1|NA|TRBJ1-1
CSVKPQGVINTEAFF
TGCAGCGTCAAGCCACAGGGGGTCATCAACACTGAAGCTTTCTTT
>TRBD2|TRBV27|large|TRBJ2-7
CASSSTGLASSEQYF
TGTGCCAGCAGTTCAACGGGACTAGCGAGTTCCGAGCAGTACTTC
>TRBD1|TRBV6-2/TRBV6-3|NA|TRBJ1-5
CASRPTGHSNQPQHF
TGTGCCAGCAGACCGACAGGGCATAGCAATCAGCCCCAGCATTTT
>NA|TRBV15|NA|TRBJ1-2
CATSRDDSSRGYTF
TGTGCCACCAGCAGAGACGATTCAAGTCGGGGCTACACCTTC
>NA|TRBV20-1|few|TRBJ1-2
CSALLGDYGYTF
TGCAGTGCTCTCCTAGGCGACTATGGCTACACCTTC
>TRBD1|TRBV20-1|NA|TRBJ1-3
CSAIGQAVSGNTIYF
TGCAGTGCTATTGGACAGGCGGTTTCTGGAAACACCATATATTTT
>TRBD2|TRBV28|once|TRBJ2-3
CASSYRLAGEVSDTQYF
TGTGCCAGCAGTTACCGACTAGCGGGAGAGGTGTCAGATACGCAGTATTTT
>TRBD1|TRBV20-1|NA|TRBJ1-1
CSARPTPGGRGAFF
TGCAGTGCTAGACCCACCCCAGGGGGGCGAGGAGCTTTCTTT
>NA|TRBV6-2/TRBV6-3|NA|TRBJ1-5
CASSGQPQHF
TGTGCCAGCAGCGGTCAGCCCCAGCATTTT
>NA|TRBV27|NA|TRBJ1-5
CASSLQPTTSNQPQHF
TGTGCCAGCAGTTTACAACCCACGACAAGCAATCAGCCCCAGCATTTT
>TRBD2|TRBV7-9|few|TRBJ2-7
CASSHPGLADYEQYF
TGTGCCAGCAGCCATCCGGGACTAGCGGACTACGAGCAGTACTTC
>NA|TRBV20-1|NA|TRBJ2-2
CSARRLVRSNIGELFF
TGCAGTGCTAGGAGACTAGTGCGGAGTAATATCGGGGAGCTGTTTTTT
>NA|TRBV7-2|NA|TRBJ2-4
CASSLRLGQAKNIQYF
TGTGCCAGCAGCTTACGATTAGGACAGGCCAAAAACATTCAGTACTTC
>TRBD2|TRBV2|NA|TRBJ2-7
CASTGTSGSKQYF
TGTGCCAGCACCGGGACTAGCGGGTCAAAGCAGTACTTC
>TRBD1|TRBV7-2|NA|TRBJ1-5
CASSYGTGQLGHF
TGTGCCAGCAGCTATGGGACAGGGCAATTGGGGCATTTT
>NA|TRBV7-2|NA|TRBJ1-6
CASSLVLEIRSPLHF
TGTGCCAGCAGCTTAGTCCTCGAGATCAGGTCACCCCTCCACTTT